The 23 T cell receptor beta chains listed next were all sequenced from one sample in a study of blood T cell repertoires in COVID-19. The data were produced by immunoSEQ multiplex PCR, yet TCRdb's version contains in-frame clones alone and is incomplete. The table lists approximately 250,000 clones, about 82% of them singletons. The sample taken for sequencing was peripheral blood. These receptors were obtained from a woman of 80 years or more with COVID-19, enrolled during active disease.

The gene calls are TRBV6-1 and TRBJ2-5; 12 bases fit TRBD2. V dropped 2 bases and J dropped 4; count of bases not matched to a gene: 8. Looked up from germline, CDR1 is MNHNS and CDR2 is SASEGT. This CDR3 comprises 17 residues. CDR3 DNA sequence: TGTGCCAGCAGTGAATCTAGCGGGGGGGCCTCTTTAGAGACCCAGTACTTC. The encoded protein is CASSESSGGASLETQYF.

The rearrangement links TRBV3-1 (or the pseudogene TRBV3-2) to TRBJ1-2; 9 bases are shared with TRBD1. The CDR3 extends over 14 amino acids. The V and J ends lost 3 bases and 5 bases, in that order; junction bases with no gene match: 4. The germline CDR1 and CDR2 sequences are LGHDT and YNNKEL (reference sequence). The CDR3 DNA reads as TGTGCCAGCAGCCATGACAGGGGGGGTTATGGCTACACCTTC. The encoded protein is CASSHDRGGYGYTF.

The CDR3 DNA reads as TGTGCCAGCTCACCCCAGGGTCCGAACGCTGGCTACACCTTC. Translation gives CASSPQGPNAGYTF. The chain combines TRBV18 with TRBJ1-2, with TRBD1 as a possible D gene (5 bases). CDR3 size: 14 residues. Germline CDR1 and CDR2: KGHSH and LQKENI. V lost 3 bases to trimming and J lost 7 bases, with 15 bases between them. Combining the CDR3 with reference TRBV18 and TRBJ1-2 gives the whole variable domain NAGVMQNPRHLVRRRGQEARLRCSPMKGHSHVYWYRQLPEEGLKFMVYLQKENIIDESGMPKERFSAEFPKEGPSILRIQQVVRGDSAAYFCASSPQGPNAGYTFGSGTRLTVV.

The CDR3 sequence is CASSSYDRGNTEAFF. CDR3 coding DNA: TGTGCCAGCAGCTCCTATGACAGGGGGAACACTGAAGCTTTCTTT. The J gene is TRBJ1-1, the V gene TRBV7-9; 8 bases match TRBD1. The germline gives CDR1 SEHNR, CDR2 FQNEAQ (reference sequence). Trimming removed 4 bases from V and 1 base from J; junction bases left unmatched: 5. This CDR3 is 15 amino acids long.

The chain is built from TRBV29-1 and TRBJ1-3, with D unclear. V was shortened by 6 bases and J by 0 bases, with 9 bases between the two germline ends. Germline values: CDR1 SQVTM, CDR2 ANQGSEA. This CDR3 has 13 amino acids. CDR3 sequence reads: CSVRSLSGNTIYF. In DNA, the CDR3 is TGCAGCGTCCGGAGTCTCTCTGGAAACACCATATATTTT.

This clone was picked up a small number of times. The V and J genes are TRBV28 and TRBJ1-5; 7 bases line up with TRBD1. There are 15 residues in the CDR3. V was clipped by 3 bases and J by 3 bases; unmatched bases: 5. Germline V gene data show CDR1 as MDHEN and CDR2 as SYDVKM. CDR3 nucleotides: TGTGCCAGCAGTTTCCGGGGACAGCCCAATCAGCCCCAGCATTTT. Its translation is CASSFRGQPNQPQHF.

The chain uses TRBV6-6 and TRBJ1-6; D is ambiguous. The CDR3 has 16 amino acids. Germline V gives CDR1 MNHNY, CDR2 SVGAGI (reference sequence). Trimming left V 7 bases short and J 2 bases short, with 15 bases between. The CDR3 loop reads CASNYGRVPYNSPLHF. CDR3 coding DNA: TGTGCCAGCAACTACGGCCGGGTCCCCTATAATTCACCCCTCCACTTT.

The CDR3 protein is CASGLGGGAFEQFF. DNA for the CDR3: TGTGCCAGCGGCCTTGGCGGGGGGGCCTTTGAGCAGTTCTTC. The chain carries TRBV9 and TRBJ2-1; 9 bases line up with TRBD2. V dropped 7 bases and J dropped 9; count of bases not matched to a gene: 11. CDR1 SGDLS and CDR2 YYNGEE come from the germline V gene. CDR3 length equals 14 residues.

This chain's CDR3 is CASTKGGPGVSAEAFF. CDR3 in DNA: TGTGCCAGCACGAAAGGGGGCCCGGGGGTTTCCGCTGAAGCTTTCTTT. The chain employs TRBV5-4 and TRBJ1-1; TRBD1 aligns across 7 bases. J lost 6 bases, V lost 6 bases, and 17 bases had no gene match. CDR1 is SGHNT and CDR2 is YYREEE in the germline V gene (reference sequence). The CDR3 loop spans 16 amino acids.

The table lists this clone with a count of one. V usage is TRBV28 and J usage is TRBJ1-2; D remains unclear. The CDR3 consists of 12 residues. CDR1 and CDR2 from the germline V gene are MDHEN and SYDVKM. Between the trimmed V and J ends, which lost 2 bases and 7 bases, there was a span of 8 bases. The CDR3 here is CASSLQRVGYTF. The CDR3 coding sequence is TGTGCCAGCAGTTTACAAAGAGTTGGCTACACCTTC.

This chain joins TRBV3-1 (or the pseudogene TRBV3-2) and TRBJ1-2; tentatively, D is TRBD1 (5 bases). The V and J ends lost 4 bases and 7 bases respectively, with 13 bases between them. CDR3 length: 13 residues. Germline V gene data show CDR1 as LGHDT and CDR2 as YNNKEL (reference sequence). CDR3 sequence: CASSPGGSGGYTF. CDR3 sequence (DNA): TGTGCCAGCAGCCCCGGGGGTTCCGGTGGCTACACCTTC.

CDR3 in DNA: TGTGCCAGCAGCTTGGCGCTAGCGGGGCAGGATGAGCAGTTCTTC. It is translated as CASSLALAGQDEQFF. The chain carries TRBV7-2 and TRBJ2-1; 9 bases are a match to TRBD2. CDR1 is SGHTA and CDR2 is FQGNSA in the germline V gene. The trim removed 3 bases at V and 8 bases at J, leaving 8 bases unmatched. The CDR3 spans 15 residues.

The chain combines TRBV6-6 with TRBJ1-2; D call uncertain. The length of the CDR3 is 13 residues. Looked up from germline, CDR1 is MNHNY and CDR2 is SVGAGI (reference sequence). With 7 bases removed from V and 4 bases from J, the gap between germline ends came to 13 bases. The CDR3 DNA sequence: TGTGCCAGCACCCCGGCGGGTGGCTATGGCTACACCTTC. Translated: CASTPAGGYGYTF.

This chain joins TRBV7-9 and TRBJ1-4; unclear D gene. Germline V gene sequence: CDR1 SEHNR, CDR2 FQNEAQ (reference sequence). The CDR3 is 15 amino acids. Trimming removed 5 bases at V and 0 bases at J, with 10 bases between. The CDR3 region is CASSLGRATNEKLFF. The CDR3 DNA is TGTGCCAGCAGCCTAGGGAGGGCAACTAATGAAAAACTGTTTTTT.

The CDR3 DNA sequence: TGTGCCAGCAGCGTTGGACAGGGGGCGATCCAGGACACTGAAGCTTTCTTT. Residues: CASSVGQGAIQDTEAFF. The chain links TRBV9 to TRBJ1-1, with 11 bases lining up with TRBD1. The V gene end was trimmed by 2 bases and the J gene end by 3 bases; junction bases not matched to a gene: 9. The CDR3 runs to 17 residues. Germline-derived CDR1 and CDR2 are SGDLS and YYNGEE. The full variable domain, in which reference TRBV9 and TRBJ1-1 provide the parts outside the CDR3, is DSGVTQTPKHLITATGQRVTLRCSPRSGDLSVYWYQQSLDQGLQFLIQYYNGEERAKGNILERFSAQQFPDLHSELNLSSLELGDSALYFCASSVGQGAIQDTEAFFGQGTRLTVV.

The chain carries TRBV18 and TRBJ1-2; the D gene is possibly TRBD1 (5 bases). There are 18 residues in the CDR3. The germline V gene has CDR1 KGHSH and CDR2 LQKENI. The ends were cut back, 3 bases at V and 4 bases at J, with 24 bases in the middle. The CDR3 nucleotides read TGTGCCAGCTCACCGGGACTCGGCGGGGCAGGATTAGGCTATGGCTACACCTTC. Amino acid sequence: CASSPGLGGAGLGYGYTF.

The CDR3 here is CASSSSGTGVVNTEAFF. In DNA form, the CDR3 reads TGTGCCAGCAGCTCATCCGGGACAGGGGTCGTGAACACTGAAGCTTTCTTT. The rearrangement joins TRBV7-3 to TRBJ1-1, with 10 bases fitting TRBD1. J was trimmed by 0 bases and V by 4 bases; bases with no gene match: 8. The CDR3 has 17 residues. CDR1 and CDR2 (germline): SGHTA, FQGTGA.

The gene calls are TRBV2 and TRBJ1-6, with 7 positions matching TRBD1. The CDR3 totals 14 residues. J lost 9 bases, V lost 8 bases, and 10 bases had no gene match. CDR1 and CDR2 (germline): SNHLY, FYNNEI. The chain's CDR3 is CASVRERDSSPLHF. The CDR3, as DNA: TGTGCCAGCGTAAGGGAGAGGGACAGTTCACCCCTCCACTTT.

This clone was detected a few times. V usage is TRBV5-1 and J usage is TRBJ2-2; D possibly corresponds to TRBD2 (6 bases). The CDR3 has 16 amino acids. Germline V gene lookup returns CDR1 SGHRS and CDR2 YFSETQ. Trimming removed 0 bases at V and 0 bases at J, with 9 bases between. The CDR3 is CASSLGGAANTGELFF. DNA of the CDR3: TGCGCCAGCAGCTTGGGCGGGGCAGCGAACACCGGGGAGCTGTTTTTT.

This clone was observed a handful of times. The V gene is TRBV6-5, the J gene TRBJ1-5; a weak D match, TRBD1 (6 bases). Looked up from germline, CDR1 is MNHEY and CDR2 is SVGAGI. The germline V and J ends were trimmed by 6 bases and 4 bases, with 16 bases remaining between them. The CDR3 extends over 15 amino acids. The CDR3 protein is CASRKDGTNNQPQHF. The CDR3 bases are TGTGCCAGCAGGAAAGACGGGACAAATAATCAGCCCCAGCATTTT.

The gene calls are TRBV10-3 and TRBJ1-3, with D perhaps matching TRBD1 (6 bases). Looked up from germline, CDR1 is ENHRY and CDR2 is SYGVKD. CDR3 length: 16 residues. V was pared by 8 bases and J by 4 bases, with 21 bases between. As DNA, the CDR3 is TGTGCCATCGCTCCCCAGGGCAGGGGTTTCGGAAACACCATATATTTT. Amino acids: CAIAPQGRGFGNTIYF.

The genes are TRBV28 and TRBJ2-7; 8 positions match TRBD1. The germline gives CDR1 MDHEN, CDR2 SYDVKM. This CDR3 has 16 residues. Losses at the gene ends were 5 bases for V and 2 bases for J; bases not matched to a gene: 11. CDR3 nucleotides: TGTGCCAGCAGTCCCACTGGACAGGGTGCGACCTACGAGCAGTACTTC. Its protein is CASSPTGQGATYEQYF.

This clone was seen only a few times. V gene TRBV5-1 combines with J gene TRBJ1-5, with unresolved D. Germline V gene sequence: CDR1 SGHRS, CDR2 YFSETQ. Trimming stripped 3 bases from V and 1 base from J, with 5 bases between. The CDR3 spans 13 residues. In DNA, the CDR3 is TGCGCCAGCAGCTACGGGAGCAATCAGCCCCAGCATTTT. This sequence encodes CASSYGSNQPQHF.